One and the same sample provided the 26 T cell receptor beta chains below, sequenced in a study of blood T cells in healthy people across ages. The use of a sample-barcoded 5' primer and a J-beta primer mix characterized a second PCR of roughly 7 to 12 cycles. TCRdb reprocessed the 5' RACE reads via MiXCR and lists one record per CDR3 protein. This repertoire shows 1.5 million to 2 million distinct CDR3 sequences, roughly 27% found once; its top ten account for roughly 8%. Specimen: blood. These receptors all come from a woman aged 25 to 39 in good health.

This clonotype was seen only a few times. The chain recombines TRBV20-1 with TRBJ2-7, with 8 bases fitting TRBD2. The V segment lost 1 base and the J segment 7 bases; nucleotides outside the gene matches: 6. The CDR3 spans 13 residues. Germline V CDR1 and CDR2: DFQATT, SNEGSKA (reference sequence). The CDR3 region has the DNA TGCAGTGCTAGAGTTGGCGGGGGGATTGAGCAGTACTTC. Residues: CSARVGGGIEQYF.

Only a few counts were recorded for this clonotype. The chain uses TRBV2 and TRBJ2-7, with D possibly matching TRBD2 (5 bases). The CDR3 length is 12 residues. In germline, CDR1 is SNHLY, CDR2 FYNNEI. V was trimmed by 7 bases and J by 10 bases, leaving 17 bases between them. CDR3 in amino acids: CASNERESVQYF. The CDR3 coding sequence is TGTGCCAGCAACGAGAGGGAGTCGGTCCAGTACTTC.

The chain has TRBV6-4 and TRBJ1-1; D might be TRBD1 (5 bases). This CDR3 spans 13 amino acids. CDR1 MRHNA and CDR2 SNTAGT come from the germline V gene. Trimming removed 4 bases at V and 5 bases at J, with 11 bases between. The chain's CDR3 is CASSATGETEAFF. In DNA form, the CDR3 reads TGTGCCAGCAGTGCTACGGGGGAGACTGAAGCTTTCTTT.

To note about this clonotype: A much larger clone lies one base from this, so it may be a read error. The chain has TRBV20-1 and TRBJ2-7; weak D call: TRBD1 (7 bases). The CDR3 contains 14 residues. V dropped 4 bases and J dropped 2 bases, with 15 bases sitting between them. Germline assignment: CDR1 DFQATT and CDR2 SNEGSKA (reference sequence). CDR3 loop: CSATRRDSTYEQYF. The CDR3, as DNA: TGCAGTGCTACGAGGAGGGACAGCACCTACGAGCAGTACTTC.

The chain combines TRBV30 with TRBJ2-6, with TRBD1 identical over 7 bases. V lost 5 bases, J lost 4 bases, and 5 bases stayed unmatched. This CDR3 is 14 amino acids long. Germline-derived CDR1 and CDR2 are GTSNPN and SVGIG (reference sequence). CDR3 sequence reads: CAWSTGVGANVLTF. CDR3 DNA sequence: TGTGCCTGGTCTACAGGGGTCGGGGCCAACGTCCTGACTTTC.

This clonotype was seen a handful of times. The chain combines TRBV7-3 with TRBJ1-2; D not certain. Germline CDR1 SGHTA, CDR2 FQGTGA. The CDR3 totals 13 residues. V lost 3 bases and J lost 8, with 13 bases in between. CDR3 amino acids: CASSLGAGLGYTF. Here the CDR3 DNA reads TGTGCCAGCAGCTTGGGTGCCGGCTTGGGCTACACCTTC. The variable domain in full, completed from reference TRBV7-3 and TRBJ1-2, reads GAGVSQTPSNKVTEKGKYVELRCDPISGHTALYWYRQSLGQGPEFLIYFQGTGAADDSGLPNDRFFAVRPEGSVSTLKIQRTERGDSAVYLCASSLGAGLGYTFGSGTRLTVV.

This clonotype occurred many times. The chain combines TRBV6-6 with TRBJ2-7; 9 positions match TRBD1. Per the germline V gene, CDR1 is MNHNY and CDR2 is SVGAGI (reference sequence). The CDR3 runs to 15 residues. V lost 8 bases and J lost 3; bases outside the gene matches: 11. CDR3 coding DNA: TGTGCCAGCCGTTCGGACAGGGGAAGCTTCTACGAGCAGTACTTC. The encoded protein is CASRSDRGSFYEQYF.

This clonotype was detected a few times. This sequence joins TRBV6-5 and TRBJ2-7; D may be TRBD1 (6 bases). V was clipped by 8 bases and J by 2 bases, with 16 bases between them. Germline values: CDR1 MNHEY, CDR2 SVGAGI. The CDR3 length is 14 residues. CDR3 amino acids: CASSVAGVAYEQYF. CDR3 DNA: TGTGCCAGCTCGGTAGCAGGGGTAGCCTACGAGCAGTACTTC.

This clonotype came up once. The junction differs from germline at one of its ends, possibly a read error. The rearrangement links TRBV18 to TRBJ2-3; 8 nucleotides align to TRBD2. The germline CDR1 and CDR2 sequences are KGHSH and LQKENI. This CDR3 contains 15 residues. The CDR3 DNA sequence: TGTACCAGCTCACCCGGGGGGGCCAGGACAGATACGCAGTATTTT. Translated, it gives CTSSPGGARTDTQYF. Looking up the rest from reference TRBV18 and TRBJ2-3 gives the full variable domain: NAGVMQNPRHLVRRRGQEARLRCSPMKGHSHVYWYRQLPEEGLKFMVYLQKENIIDESGMPKERFSAEFPKEGPSILRIQQVVRGDSAAYFCTSSPGGARTDTQYFGPGTRLTVL.

This clonotype appeared a single time. The chain links TRBV28 to TRBJ2-1; perhaps TRBD2 as D (6 bases). Germline loops: CDR1 MDHEN, CDR2 SYDVKM. The V end was cut by 7 bases, the J end by 9 bases, with 25 bases between. The CDR3 totals 16 residues. The CDR3 is CASNSGRRGRLGEQFF. Written as DNA, the CDR3 is TGTGCCAGCAACTCGGGACGGAGGGGAAGGTTGGGTGAGCAGTTCTTC. The full variable domain, rest sourced from reference TRBV28 and TRBJ2-1, is DVKVTQSSRYLVKRTGEKVFLECVQDMDHENMFWYRQDPGLGLRLIYFSYDVKMKEKGDIPEGYSVSREKKERFSLILESASTNQTSMYLCASNSGRRGRLGEQFFGPGTRLTVL.

The chain links TRBV7-2 to TRBJ2-3; D is perhaps TRBD1 (6 bases). CDR1 and CDR2 from the germline V gene are SGHTA and FQGNSA. Trimming pared 5 bases from V and 8 bases from J, leaving 20 bases between. The CDR3 spans 15 residues. The CDR3 nucleotides are TGTGCCAGCAGCAAATGGGACATACTAAGGAGTACGCAGTATTTT. It yields the protein CASSKWDILRSTQYF.

The genes are TRBV5-1 and TRBJ2-3; a weak D match, TRBD2 (5 bases). The germline CDR1 and CDR2 sequences are SGHRS and YFSETQ. This CDR3 is 15 amino acids long. The V end was cut by 2 bases, the J end by 2 bases, with 12 bases between. CDR3 region: CASSFGGQITDTQYF. DNA for the CDR3: TGCGCCAGCAGCTTTGGAGGTCAGATCACAGATACGCAGTATTTT.

The CDR3 DNA sequence: TGCAGCTTGAGCGGGGGGGAAGAGACCCAGTACTTC. Residues: CSLSGGEETQYF. The chain has TRBV29-1 and TRBJ2-5; 10 positions match TRBD2. The CDR3 loop spans 12 amino acids. Germline V gene data show CDR1 as SQVTM and CDR2 as ANQGSEA. Losses at the gene ends were 8 bases for V and 3 bases for J; bases not matched to a gene: 3. The full variable domain, in which reference TRBV29-1 and TRBJ2-5 provide the parts outside the CDR3, is SAVISQKPSRDICQRGTSLTIQCQVDSQVTMMFWYRQQPGQSLTLIATANQGSEATYESGFVIDKFPISRPNLTFSTLTVSNMSPEDSSIYLCSLSGGEETQYFGPGTRLLVL.

A remark on this clonotype: At one of its ends the junction is not consistent with the germline gene, which may arise from a read error. The genes are TRBV11-1 and TRBJ2-1; D unclear. The germline V gene encodes CDR1 SGHAT and CDR2 FQDESV (reference sequence). This CDR3 comprises 13 residues. CDR3 nucleotides: TGTACCAGCAGCTTAGGAGTTCGCGGTCAAGCGTTCTTC. This gives the protein CTSSLGVRGQAFF.

The DNA of the CDR3 is TGTGCCAGCATCAGGACTAGCCCAGATACGCAGTATTTT. Its translation: CASIRTSPDTQYF. The V call is TRBV7-9, the J call TRBJ2-3; 8 nucleotides agree with TRBD2. Germline V CDR1 and CDR2: SEHNR, FQNEAQ (reference sequence). This CDR3 is 13 amino acids long. The J segment lost 4 bases and the V segment lost 7 bases, leaving 4 bases of the junction unmatched.

The chain's CDR3 is CASSRGDGNTIYF. The CDR3 coding sequence is TGTGCCAGCAGCAGGGGGGATGGAAACACCATATATTTT. This chain connects TRBV7-6 to TRBJ1-3; weak D call: TRBD1 (6 bases). V gave up 5 bases and J gave up 3 bases, with 8 bases separating them. The CDR3 has 13 residues. The germline V gene encodes CDR1 SGHVS and CDR2 FNYEAQ.

The chain is built from TRBV6-6 and TRBJ1-5, with 7 bases fitting TRBD1. Germline loops: CDR1 MNHNY, CDR2 SVGAGI (reference sequence). After removal of 2 bases from V and 4 bases from J, the junction contained 8 bases not matched to a gene. The CDR3 is 16 residues long. The CDR3 DNA sequence: TGTGCCAGCAGTTACAAGGTGGCAGGGGGAAATCAGCCCCAGCATTTT. Protein product: CASSYKVAGGNQPQHF.

The chain carries TRBV6-5 and TRBJ2-5; D is perhaps TRBD1 (6 bases). The DNA end is a closer match to TRBJ2-7, so the J assignment may be wrong. CDR1 and CDR2 from the germline V gene are MNHEY and SVGAGI. CDR3 size: 15 residues. The CDR3 loop is CASSLGIGGTYEQYF. In DNA, the CDR3 is TGTGCCAGCAGCCTCGGGATAGGGGGAACCTACGAGCAGTACTTC.

Only a few counts were recorded for this clonotype. The V gene is TRBV29-1, the J gene TRBJ2-4, with a weak D call TRBD1 (6 bases). The CDR3 runs to 12 residues. CDR1 and CDR2 from the germline V gene are SQVTM and ANQGSEA. V lost 2 bases, J lost 13 bases, and 15 bases lay in between. CDR3 nucleotides: TGCAGCGTTGAAAAGGGAAGGCAGGGGCAGTACTTC. Translated: CSVEKGRQGQYF.

This clonotype has a handful of counts. The chain joins TRBV6-5 to TRBJ2-1; no definite D call. The CDR3 has 15 residues. Trimming stripped 5 bases from V and 0 bases from J, with 11 bases between. The germline gives CDR1 MNHEY, CDR2 SVGAGI. CDR3: CASSTSSSSYNEQFF. DNA of the CDR3: TGTGCCAGCAGTACCTCTTCGAGCTCCTACAATGAGCAGTTCTTC.

This chain links TRBV5-1 with TRBJ2-7, with TRBD2 identical over 7 bases. The J segment lost 5 bases and the V segment lost 4 bases, leaving 15 bases of the junction unmatched. This CDR3 has 16 amino acids. CDR1 and CDR2 (germline): SGHRS, YFSETQ. In DNA, the CDR3 is TGCGCCAGCAGCCCCACCCGGGGGGTTGAGAACCACGAGCAGTACTTC. Translating gives CASSPTRGVENHEQYF. The entire variable domain, with the rest obtained from reference TRBV5-1 and TRBJ2-7, is as follows: KAGVTQTPRYLIKTRGQQVTLSCSPISGHRSVSWYQQTPGQGLQFLFEYFSETQRNKGNFPGRFSGRQFSNSRSEMNVSTLELGDSALYLCASSPTRGVENHEQYFGPGTRLTVT.

V usage is TRBV25-1 and J usage is TRBJ2-7; D is perhaps TRBD1 or TRBD2 (5 bases each). The J call is doubtful: the DNA matches TRBJ2-5 better. Per the germline V gene, CDR1 is MGHDK and CDR2 is SYGVNS. The CDR3 covers 15 residues. CDR3 nucleotide sequence: TGTGCCAGCAGTCCTCTTGACGGGGCCGGGGAGACCCAGTACTTC. This codes for CASSPLDGAGETQYF.

This chain links TRBV5-1 with TRBJ2-7, with 7 bases lining up with TRBD2. The CDR3 is 16 residues long. Germline values: CDR1 SGHRS, CDR2 YFSETQ. The V and J ends lost 4 bases and 1 base, in that order; junction bases with no gene match: 11. This CDR3 reads CASSPGGAAPSYEQYF. In DNA, the CDR3 is TGCGCCAGCAGCCCGGGGGGAGCGGCCCCTTCCTACGAGCAGTACTTC.

This clonotype turned up a few times. The chain combines TRBV18 with TRBJ2-1; 10 bases align to TRBD1. J was trimmed by 13 bases and V by 0 bases; bases with no gene match: 15. Germline CDR1 is KGHSH and CDR2 is LQKENI. This CDR3 spans 17 amino acids. CDR3 coding DNA: TGTGCCAGCTCACCACCCAGGGGACAGGGGAGGATGGAGACCCAGTTCTTC. It codes for CASSPPRGQGRMETQFF.

The rearrangement joins TRBV3-1 to TRBJ2-4; D remains ambiguous. Gene TRBJ2-5 matches the end of the DNA better, so the J call may be wrong. The CDR3 has 15 amino acids. The germline V gene encodes CDR1 LGHDT and CDR2 YNNKEL (reference sequence). CDR3 loop: CASRMSGNKGETQYF. The CDR3 region has the DNA TGTGCCAGCAGGATGTCAGGAAATAAGGGAGAGACCCAGTACTTC.

V is TRBV19 and J is TRBJ2-1; TRBD2 matches 8 bases. The CDR3 contains 16 residues. The V gene's germline CDR1 is LNHDA and CDR2 SQIVND (reference sequence). V lost 7 bases to trimming and J lost 9 bases; unmatched junction nucleotides: 17. The CDR3: CASIDWGSGERAEQFF. Written as DNA, the CDR3 is TGTGCCAGTATAGATTGGGGTAGCGGGGAAAGGGCTGAGCAGTTCTTC.